These 8 T cell receptor beta chains were sequenced from one sample in a study of naive and memory T cell subsets (dated by TCRdb to about 2017). Library preparation employed UMI-ligation and nested PCR. Sequenced using an Illumina MiSeq. An equimolar mix of two oligonucleotides covering both TRBC1 and TRBC2 was used as the beta constant-region primer. TCRdb's own reprocessing of the public reads used fastp at Q25 and MiXCR and kept productive beta chains. When rows share a CDR3 protein, they turn into one entry using the most common DNA and genes. This sample is represented by 5,000 or so distinct CDR3 sequences; 7% of them were singletons. Clones ranked in the top ten supply about 45% of the sample. Input material: effector memory CD8+ T cells from blood. Explained via the paper, the cell subset or site label denotes: effector memory, CD45RA- CD27-. The receptors shown here come from a human donor in good health.

This rearrangement joins TRBV9 to TRBJ2-5; the match to TRBD2 covers 9 bases. CDR1 is SGDLS, CDR2 YYNGEE, per germline. V trimming: 3 bases; J trimming: 2 bases; junction bases outside the gene matches: 26. CDR3 length: 22 residues. The CDR3 spells CASSGSRLGIGAGGPQQETQYF. CDR3 sequence (DNA): TGTGCCAGCAGCGGGAGTCGACTCGGAATCGGGGCGGGAGGGCCCCAACAAGAGACCCAGTACTTC. Based on the CDR3 plus reference TRBV9 and TRBJ2-5, the full variable domain is DSGVTQTPKHLITATGQRVTLRCSPRSGDLSVYWYQQSLDQGLQFLIQYYNGEERAKGNILERFSAQQFPDLHSELNLSSLELGDSALYFCASSGSRLGIGAGGPQQETQYFGPGTRLLVL.

This clonotype was detected only once. The chain is built from TRBV24-1 and TRBJ2-3; D tentatively fits TRBD1 or TRBD2 (5 bases each). Germline V gene lookup returns CDR1 KGHDR and CDR2 SFDVKD. V was pared by 3 bases and J by 2 bases, with 11 bases between. CDR3 length: 15 amino acids. The chain's CDR3 is CATSDLRDDTDTQYF. As DNA, the CDR3 is TGTGCCACCAGTGATCTCCGGGACGACACAGATACGCAGTATTTT.

This clonotype was detected a few times. The chain is built from TRBV28 and TRBJ2-3; TRBD1 matches at 11 bases. Germline V CDR1 and CDR2: MDHEN, SYDVKM. V gave up 6 bases and J gave up 5 bases; unmatched junction bases: 7. The CDR3 sequence is 15 residues long. This CDR3 reads CASSLGQGEVDTQYF. Written as DNA, the CDR3 is TGTGCCAGCAGCCTGGGACAGGGGGAGGTAGATACGCAGTATTTT.

This clonotype was detected only a few times. This chain connects TRBV20-1 to TRBJ2-1; D remains unclear. The V end was cut by 5 bases, the J end by 0 bases, with 14 bases between. CDR1 and CDR2 from the germline V gene are DFQATT and SNEGSKA (reference sequence). The CDR3 contains 15 residues. CDR3 nucleotide sequence: TGCAGTGCTGCTTCGGGCGGAAGCTCCTACAATGAGCAGTTCTTC. Its translation is CSAASGGSSYNEQFF.

The chain carries TRBV7-9 and TRBJ2-3, with D perhaps TRBD1 or TRBD2 (5 bases each). The germline V gene has CDR1 SEHNR and CDR2 FQNEAQ (reference sequence). The CDR3 length is 13 residues. Trimming left V 4 bases short and J 1 base short, with 6 bases between. The CDR3 is CASSSGRTDTQYF. The CDR3 region has the DNA TGTGCCAGCAGCTCGGGACGCACAGATACGCAGTATTTT.

V is TRBV29-1 and J is TRBJ2-2, with D perhaps TRBD1 (7 bases). The V gene's germline CDR1 is SQVTM and CDR2 ANQGSEA. This CDR3 is built from 15 residues. Trimming left V 6 bases short and J 3 bases short, with 17 bases between. Here the CDR3 reads CSVKRGDRDTGELFF. CDR3 DNA sequence: TGCAGCGTCAAAAGGGGGGACAGAGACACCGGGGAGCTGTTTTTT.

The chain has TRBV13 and TRBJ2-2; no clear D. Germline CDR1 is PRHDT and CDR2 is FYEKMQ (reference sequence). V was clipped by 3 bases and J by 0 bases, with 5 bases between them. CDR3 length: 14 amino acids. In DNA form, the CDR3 reads TGTGCCAGCAGCTTTACGACGAACACCGGGGAGCTGTTTTTT. Amino acids: CASSFTTNTGELFF.

This clonotype was found many times. The rearrangement joins TRBV20-1 to TRBJ2-7, with 9 bases matching TRBD2. Germline lookup yields CDR1 DFQATT and CDR2 SNEGSKA (reference sequence). The CDR3 length is 14 residues. V trimming: 0 bases; J trimming: 5 bases; junction bases outside the gene matches: 5. DNA for the CDR3: TGCAGTGCTAGAGATAACCCTAGCGGGGACGAGCAGTACTTC. Translation: CSARDNPSGDEQYF.